This is a list of T cell receptor beta chains from one sample in a study of PD-1 blockade in mismatch repair-deficient tumors. Produced via immunoSEQ multiplex PCR; TCRdb's table is partial and in-frame only. This sample yields some 19,000 clones, of which about four fifths are seen a single time; 1.4% to 1.5% belongs to the top ten. The sequenced sample was PBMCs, obtained 52 weeks after starting pembrolizumab. These receptors were collected from an adult with mismatch repair-deficient cancer. Both conserved end residues are part of each CDR3. D genes are given only for firm matches.

v_call d_call cdr3_aa
TRBV9 NA CASSGQRSGANVLTF
TRBV5-6 NA CASSPAGIYGYTF
TRBV5-5 NA CASSADSFYNEQFF
TRBV4-2 TRBD2 CASSHVPGLADTDTQYF
TRBV5-4 NA CASSSGMDTEAFF
TRBV9 NA CASSLEGANQPQHF
TRBV7-9 NA CASSLGPAQTQYF
TRBV15 NA CATSRDNQETQYF
TRBV28 NA CASSPGQSGNTIYF
TRBV5-1 NA CASTLGPGEETQYF
TRBV19 TRBD2 CASSISAGVGNEQFF
TRBV5-8 TRBD1 CASSLAKTGRGGYTF
TRBV5-1 TRBD1 CASSLETGGKNYGYTF
TRBV10-3 NA CAISEENLETQYF
TRBV10-3 TRBD2 CAIKGTGGSNEQFF
TRBV28 TRBD1 CASSIGQGYGYTF
TRBV28 NA CASSYGQSNEKLFF
TRBV13 TRBD2 CASSLDSWEGTYEQYF
TRBV11-2 NA CASSFSGDNYGYTF
TRBV27 TRBD2 CASSGLAGVETQYF
TRBV30 NA CACSGLAKNIQYF
TRBV27 NA CASSPPEASQYF
TRBV2 NA CASSASWRGTAISGANVLTF
TRBV12-2 NA CASRLGAGQGSEQYF